A selection of T cell receptor beta chains follows, all from one sample in a study of blood T cells in healthy people across ages. TCRdb reprocessed the 5' RACE reads with MiXCR, giving one entry per CDR3 protein. The sample includes about 630,000 distinct CDR3 sequences, roughly 20% seen only once; the top ten take around 3.4%. The sequenced sample consisted of blood. All receptors derive from a man between 70 and 80 years old in good health. CDR3s include the opening cysteine and the closing phenylalanine or tryptophan. Each record gives: J gene, clone size, V gene, D gene, CDR3 protein, CDR3 DNA. D genes are given only for firm matches. Expanded clones are given a class, and other clones once, few, many or no size at all.

>TRBJ1-2|-|TRBV14|TRBD1
CASSQIRGDGYTF
TGTGCCAGCAGCCAAATCAGGGGGGACGGCTACACCTTC
>TRBJ2-5|few|TRBV20-1|-
CSASSERGTQYF
TGCAGTGCTAGTTCTGAGCGAGGGACCCAGTACTTC
>TRBJ2-1|few|TRBV29-1|TRBD1
CSATGFSSNEQFF
TGCAGCGCGACAGGGTTCAGCTCGAATGAGCAGTTCTTC
>TRBJ2-1|-|TRBV5-1|-
CASSLGGITYNEQFF
TGCGCCAGCAGCTTGGGAGGGATCACCTACAATGAGCAGTTCTTC
>TRBJ2-6|few|TRBV7-8|TRBD2
CASRGLAGVSGANVLTF
TGTGCCAGCAGGGGGCTAGCGGGAGTCTCTGGGGCCAACGTCCTGACTTTC
>TRBJ2-7|few|TRBV29-1|TRBD1
CSVGTGRYEQYF
TGCAGCGTCGGGACAGGGAGGTACGAGCAGTACTTC
>TRBJ2-1|-|TRBV20-1|TRBD2
CSARPGGNEQFF
TGCAGTGCTAGACCGGGGGGCAATGAGCAGTTCTTC
>TRBJ2-5|-|TRBV29-1|TRBD2
CSVQGLAGVGETQYF
TGCAGCGTTCAGGGACTAGCGGGAGTCGGAGAGACCCAGTACTTC
>TRBJ2-5|-|TRBV20-1|-
CSAPIPVTGQETQYF
TGCAGTGCTCCGATCCCCGTGACAGGCCAAGAGACCCAGTACTTC
>TRBJ2-3|few|TRBV29-1|TRBD2
CSVRLAGERTDTQYF
TGCAGCGTTCGACTAGCGGGAGAAAGGACAGATACGCAGTATTTT
>TRBJ2-7|-|TRBV6-5|-
CASGPGGLDEQYF
TGTGCCAGTGGCCCCGGGGGCCTGGACGAGCAGTACTTC
>TRBJ1-1|-|TRBV9|-
CASSVAGAGNTEAFF
TGTGCCAGCAGCGTAGCGGGGGCCGGGAACACTGAAGCTTTCTTT
>TRBJ2-7|-|TRBV9|-
CASSPHGQGTYEQYF
TGTGCCAGCAGCCCCCACGGGCAGGGCACCTACGAGCAGTACTTC
>TRBJ1-4|few|TRBV2|-
CSSTEFNEKLFF
TGTTCATCGACGGAATTTAATGAAAAACTGTTTTTT
>TRBJ2-1|-|TRBV10-3|-
CATRRDLINEQFF
TGTGCCACCCGGCGGGATCTTATTAATGAGCAGTTCTTC
>TRBJ2-1|once|TRBV9|TRBD2
CASSEVGLAINEQFF
TGTGCCAGCAGCGAGGTGGGACTAGCGATCAATGAGCAGTTCTTC
>TRBJ2-1|-|TRBV7-9|TRBD2
CASSLTTSVSSYNEQFF
TGTGCCAGCAGCTTAACGACTAGCGTGAGCTCCTACAATGAGCAGTTCTTC